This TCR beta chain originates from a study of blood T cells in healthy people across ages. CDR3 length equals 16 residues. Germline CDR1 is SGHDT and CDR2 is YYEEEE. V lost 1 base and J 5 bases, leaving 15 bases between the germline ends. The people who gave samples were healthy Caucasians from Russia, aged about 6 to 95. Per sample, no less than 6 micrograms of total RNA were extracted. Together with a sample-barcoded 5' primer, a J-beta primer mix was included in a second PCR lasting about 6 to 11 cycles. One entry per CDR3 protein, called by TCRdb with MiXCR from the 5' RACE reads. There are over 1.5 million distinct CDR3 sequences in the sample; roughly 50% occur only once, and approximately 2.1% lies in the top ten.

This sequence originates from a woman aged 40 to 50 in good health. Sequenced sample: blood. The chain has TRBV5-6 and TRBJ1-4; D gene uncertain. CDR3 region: CASSLIRLGPNEKLFF. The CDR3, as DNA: TGTGCCAGCAGCTTGATCCGACTAGGACCGAATGAAAAACTGTTTTTT.